This record concerns one T cell receptor beta chain sequence. The V and J ends lost 0 bases and 2 bases, in that order; junction bases with no gene match: 6. The CDR3 covers 16 residues. Germline CDR1 and CDR2: GTSNPN and SVGIG (reference sequence). RNA was extracted and reverse transcribed into cDNA as the sequencing template. The method was immunoSEQ multiplex PCR; TCRdb's version includes in-frame clones alone and lacks a portion of them. The sample yields 210,000 or so clones, more than 55% seen once. Treatment noted: oral pan-JAK inhibitor, 5-10 mg twice daily. The data derive from a study of CD8+ T cells in alopecia areata.

The sequencing here drew on CD4+ T cells sorted from blood, taken at approximately week 42, from a patient treated with tofacitinib. V usage is TRBV30 and J usage is TRBJ2-3; 9 bases are a match to TRBD2. The TCR sequence derives from a human donor with alopecia areata. The DNA of the CDR3 is TGTGCCTGGAGTGTAGCAGCGGGGGGCTACACAGATACGCAGTATTTT. This gives the protein CAWSVAAGGYTDTQYF.